This T cell receptor beta chain was identified in a study of CD8 T cells in Susac syndrome. An input of roughly 0.5 to 1 ug of RNA was subjected to reverse transcription using random hexamers. TCRdb used MiXCR to reprocess the immunoSEQ multiplex PCR reads, holding one entry per CDR3 protein. The table includes some 120,000 distinct CDR3 sequences, roughly 94% detected once. Germline loops: CDR1 KGHSH, CDR2 LQKENI. CDR3 length: 15 residues. V dropped 4 bases and J dropped 4 bases, with 14 bases sitting between them. CD8+ and CD4+ T cells from blood underwent TCR beta sequencing, which was carried out in a high-throughput format.

The sequence was obtained from a human donor with multiple sclerosis. The rearrangement uses TRBV18 and TRBJ1-5, with D uncertain. The sequenced material came from CD4+ T cells from PBMCs. Here the CDR3 DNA reads TGTGCCAGCTCACGCTCTGAAGGCCCTAATCAGCCCCAGCATTTT. Translating it yields CASSRSEGPNQPQHF.